This TCR beta chain was sequenced for a study of blood T cells in healthy people across ages. For the second PCR, which ran for about 6 to 11 cycles, a sample-barcoded 5' primer and a J-beta primer mix were used. Each CDR3 protein is one row after TCRdb ran MiXCR on the 5' RACE reads. The sample lists about 720,000 distinct CDR3 sequences, just under 25% occurring once. This CDR3 spans 11 amino acids. Germline V gene data show CDR1 as SQVTM and CDR2 as ANQGSEA. Trimming took 1 base from V and 7 from J, leaving 7 bases between them. These same data were also listed under a study on T cells of mothers and their children.

This sequence originates from a boy younger than 18 in good health. The sequenced sample was blood. The genes are TRBV29-1 and TRBJ1-2; D remains unclear. CDR3 sequence: CSVEGGSGYTF. The CDR3 nucleotides read TGCAGCGTTGAAGGCGGGTCTGGCTACACCTTC.